The 5 T cell receptor beta chains below all came from one sample that was sequenced in a study of blood T cell repertoires in COVID-19. Profiled with immunoSEQ multiplex PCR; TCRdb holds only in-frame clones, not every one. The sample carries about 110,000 clones, approximately 90% recorded once. The sample comprised peripheral blood. The receptors come from a human donor in a cohort sampled during active COVID-19.

The J gene is TRBJ2-3, the V gene TRBV20-1; 11 nucleotides agree with TRBD2. Germline V CDR1 and CDR2: DFQATT, SNEGSKA (reference sequence). Trimming removed 3 bases from V and 3 bases from J; junction bases left unmatched: 5. The CDR3 is made up of 15 amino acids. The CDR3: CSASPTSGVTDTQYF. Written as DNA, the CDR3 is TGCAGTGCTAGTCCGACTAGCGGGGTAACAGATACGCAGTATTTT.

This clone was seen just once. The genes are TRBV4-3 and TRBJ1-1; 7 nucleotides match TRBD1. Germline V gene data show CDR1 as LGHNA and CDR2 as YSLEER. The CDR3 is 15 amino acids. After removal of 4 bases from V and 4 bases from J, the junction contained 9 bases not matched to a gene. CDR3 bases: TGCGCCAGCAGCCTCCGACCAGGGGGAGGCACTGAAGCTTTCTTT. It is translated as CASSLRPGGGTEAFF.

The V and J genes are TRBV5-1 and TRBJ2-6, with D tentatively TRBD2 (5 bases). V lost 1 base and J lost 4, with 15 bases in between. The CDR3 contains 17 residues. The V gene's germline CDR1 is SGHRS and CDR2 YFSETQ. CDR3 in DNA: TGCGCCAGCAGCTTGTGGAACAGCGGAGACGGGGCCAACGTCCTGACTTTC. It encodes CASSLWNSGDGANVLTF.

The chain recombines TRBV5-1 with TRBJ2-5; TRBD2 matches 13 bases. There are 15 residues in the CDR3. The V and J ends lost 4 bases and 5 bases, in that order; junction bases with no gene match: 5. Germline CDR1 and CDR2: SGHRS and YFSETQ. The CDR3 sequence is CASSIGTSGAETQYF. The CDR3 bases are TGCGCCAGCAGCATCGGGACTAGCGGGGCGGAGACCCAGTACTTC.

The chain uses TRBV19 and TRBJ1-1; 9 bases fit TRBD1. Germline values: CDR1 LNHDA, CDR2 SQIVND (reference sequence). Losses at the gene ends were 6 bases for V and 3 bases for J; bases not matched to a gene: 8. The length of the CDR3 is 15 residues. The CDR3 is CASRSGTGWDTEAFF. The CDR3, as DNA: TGTGCCAGTAGATCCGGGACAGGGTGGGACACTGAAGCTTTCTTT.